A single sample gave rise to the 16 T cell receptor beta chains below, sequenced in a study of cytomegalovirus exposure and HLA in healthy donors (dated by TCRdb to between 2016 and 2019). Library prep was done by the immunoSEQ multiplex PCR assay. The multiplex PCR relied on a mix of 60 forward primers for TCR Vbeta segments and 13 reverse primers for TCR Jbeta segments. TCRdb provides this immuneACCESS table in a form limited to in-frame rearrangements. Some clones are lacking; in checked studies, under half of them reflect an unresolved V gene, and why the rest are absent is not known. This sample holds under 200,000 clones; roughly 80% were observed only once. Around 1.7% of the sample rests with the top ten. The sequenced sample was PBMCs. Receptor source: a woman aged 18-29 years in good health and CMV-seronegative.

DNA for the CDR3: TGTGCCAGCAGTTGGGGACAGTTATCCTACGAGCAGTACGTC. It codes for CASSWGQLSYEQYV. The rearrangement links TRBV2 to TRBJ2-7; 7 nucleotides match TRBD1. The CDR3 length is 14 residues. Looked up from germline, CDR1 is SNHLY and CDR2 is FYNNEI. Trimming took 5 bases from V and 1 from J; bases not matched to a gene: 5.

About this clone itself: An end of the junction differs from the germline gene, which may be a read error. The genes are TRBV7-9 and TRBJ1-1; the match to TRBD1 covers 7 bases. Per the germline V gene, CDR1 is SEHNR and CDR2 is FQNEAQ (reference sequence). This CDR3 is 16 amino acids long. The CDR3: CSSSLSQGQMNTEAFF. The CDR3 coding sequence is TGTTCCAGCAGCTTATCTCAGGGACAGATGAACACTGAAGCTTTCTTT.

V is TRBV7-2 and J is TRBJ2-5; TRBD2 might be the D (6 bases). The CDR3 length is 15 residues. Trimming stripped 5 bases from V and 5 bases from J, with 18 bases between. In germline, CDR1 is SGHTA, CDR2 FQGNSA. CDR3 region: CASSTTMEGIETQYF. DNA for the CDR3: TGTGCCAGCAGCACCACTATGGAGGGTATCGAGACCCAGTACTTC.

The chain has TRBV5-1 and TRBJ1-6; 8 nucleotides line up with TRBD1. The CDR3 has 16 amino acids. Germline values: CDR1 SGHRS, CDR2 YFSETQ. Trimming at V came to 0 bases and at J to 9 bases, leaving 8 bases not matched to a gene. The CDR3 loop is CASSLVWGRGPSPLHF. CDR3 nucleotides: TGCGCCAGCAGCTTGGTATGGGGCAGGGGGCCTTCACCCCTCCACTTT.

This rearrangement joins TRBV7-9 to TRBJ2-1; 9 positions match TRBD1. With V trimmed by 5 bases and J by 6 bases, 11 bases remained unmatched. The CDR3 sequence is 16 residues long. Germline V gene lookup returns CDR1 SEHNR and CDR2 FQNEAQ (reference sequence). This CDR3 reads CASSLEPGQGSNEQFF. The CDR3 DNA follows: TGTGCCAGCAGCCTTGAACCGGGACAGGGCAGCAATGAGCAGTTCTTC.

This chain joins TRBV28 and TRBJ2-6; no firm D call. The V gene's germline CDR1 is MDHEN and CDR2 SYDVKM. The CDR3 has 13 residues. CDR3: CATESSGANVLTF. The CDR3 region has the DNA TGTGCTACGGAGAGCTCTGGGGCCAACGTCCTGACTTTC.

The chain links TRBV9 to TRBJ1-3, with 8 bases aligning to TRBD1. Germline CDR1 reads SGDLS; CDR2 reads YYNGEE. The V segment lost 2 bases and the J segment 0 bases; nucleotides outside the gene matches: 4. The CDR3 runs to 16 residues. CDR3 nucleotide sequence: TGTGCCAGCAGCGTTCAAGGGACAGGCTCTGGAAACACCATATATTTT. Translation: CASSVQGTGSGNTIYF.

This CDR3 is CASRPTGGRDGELFF. In DNA form, the CDR3 reads TGTGCCAGCAGGCCAACCGGGGGACGCGACGGGGAGCTGTTTTTT. The chain links TRBV27 to TRBJ2-2, with D possibly being TRBD2 (6 bases). CDR1 and CDR2 from the germline V gene are MNHEY and SMNVEV (reference sequence). Trimming removed 6 bases at V and 7 bases at J, with 18 bases between. The CDR3 length is 15 residues.

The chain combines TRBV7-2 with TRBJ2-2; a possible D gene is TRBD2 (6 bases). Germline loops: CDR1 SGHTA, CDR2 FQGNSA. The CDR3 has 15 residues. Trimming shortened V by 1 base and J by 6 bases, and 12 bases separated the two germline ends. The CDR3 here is CASSLGGVGAGELFF. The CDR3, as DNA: TGTGCCAGCAGCTTAGGGGGGGTGGGGGCCGGGGAGCTGTTTTTT.

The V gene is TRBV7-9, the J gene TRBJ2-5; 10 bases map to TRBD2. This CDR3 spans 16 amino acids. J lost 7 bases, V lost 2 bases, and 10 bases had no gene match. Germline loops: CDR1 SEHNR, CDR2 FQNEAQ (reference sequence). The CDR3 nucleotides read TGTGCCAGCAGCTTAAGGTCTAGCGGGAGTATGGGGACCCAGTACTTC. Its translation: CASSLRSSGSMGTQYF.

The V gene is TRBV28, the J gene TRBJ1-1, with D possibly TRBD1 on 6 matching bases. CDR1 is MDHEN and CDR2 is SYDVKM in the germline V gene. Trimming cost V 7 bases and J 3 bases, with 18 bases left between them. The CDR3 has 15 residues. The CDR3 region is CASTERGMGDTEAFF. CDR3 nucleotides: TGTGCCAGCACTGAGAGGGGGATGGGGGACACTGAAGCTTTCTTT.

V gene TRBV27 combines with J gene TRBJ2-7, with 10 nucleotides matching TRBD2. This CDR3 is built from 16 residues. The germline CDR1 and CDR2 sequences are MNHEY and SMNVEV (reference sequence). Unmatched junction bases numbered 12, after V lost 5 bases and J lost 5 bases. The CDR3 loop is CASSRQSGRGGNEQYF. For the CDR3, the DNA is TGTGCCAGCAGTCGTCAAAGCGGGAGGGGAGGGAACGAGCAGTACTTC.

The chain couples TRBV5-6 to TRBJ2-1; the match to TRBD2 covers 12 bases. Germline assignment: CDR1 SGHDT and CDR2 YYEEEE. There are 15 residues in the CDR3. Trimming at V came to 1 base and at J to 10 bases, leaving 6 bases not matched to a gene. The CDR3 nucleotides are TGTGCCAGCAGCTTGCGTCTAGCGGGAGGGCGAGAGCAGTTCTTC. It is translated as CASSLRLAGGREQFF.

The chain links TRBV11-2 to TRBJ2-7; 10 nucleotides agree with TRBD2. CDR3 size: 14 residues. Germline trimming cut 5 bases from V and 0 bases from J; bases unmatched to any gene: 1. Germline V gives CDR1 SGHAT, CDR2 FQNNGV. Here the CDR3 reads CASSVAGGSYEQYV. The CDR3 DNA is TGTGCCAGCAGCGTAGCGGGGGGCTCCTACGAGCAGTACGTC.

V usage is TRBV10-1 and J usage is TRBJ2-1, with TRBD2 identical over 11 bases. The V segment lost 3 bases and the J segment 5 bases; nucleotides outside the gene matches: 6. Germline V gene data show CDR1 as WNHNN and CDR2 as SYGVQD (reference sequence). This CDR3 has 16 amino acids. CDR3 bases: TGCGCCAGCAGTGACCTAACTAGCGGGAGAGACAATGAGCAGTTCTTC. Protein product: CASSDLTSGRDNEQFF.

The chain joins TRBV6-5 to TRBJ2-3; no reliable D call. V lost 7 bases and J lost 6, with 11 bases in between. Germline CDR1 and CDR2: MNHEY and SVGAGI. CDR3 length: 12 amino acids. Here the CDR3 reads CASTPGGDTQYF. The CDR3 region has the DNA TGTGCCAGCACCCCAGGTGGGGATACGCAGTATTTT.